Each of the 30 T cell receptor beta chains below was sequenced from the same sample in a study of patients and donors after allogeneic stem cell transplantation. MiXCR, run by TCRdb on the RT-PCR reads, gives a single entry per CDR3 protein. The repertoire holds around 150,000 distinct CDR3 sequences, with 30% to 45% as singletons. Sequenced: blood, either unsorted or a sorted T cell fraction (not recorded which). The origin of the receptors is a human donor who was either an allogeneic HSCT recipient or a stem cell or donor lymphocyte infusion donor (not recorded which). It is not recorded whose cells these are; they may come from a transplant donor.

J is TRBJ1-5 and V is TRBV20-1, with a tentative D call TRBD1 (5 bases). There are 12 residues in the CDR3. V lost 6 bases and J lost 0, with 6 bases in between. Germline values: CDR1 DFQATT, CDR2 SNEGSKA (reference sequence). The CDR3 spells CSADSSNQPQHF. The CDR3 nucleotides read TGCAGTGCAGACAGTAGCAATCAGCCCCAGCATTTT.

This clonotype has just one count. This chain connects TRBV4-3 to TRBJ2-3; TRBD2 agrees at 8 bases. Losses at the gene ends were 0 bases for V and 4 bases for J; bases not matched to a gene: 9. The CDR3 consists of 17 residues. CDR1 LGHNA and CDR2 YSLEER come from the germline V gene. CDR3 sequence (DNA): TGCGCCAGCAGCCAAGATATCGGGGGGGCGTCCGCAGATACGCAGTATTTT. This translates into CASSQDIGGASADTQYF.

This clonotype showed up just a few times. The V call is TRBV5-6, the J call TRBJ1-6; D is undetermined. V shed 2 bases and J shed 5 bases, with 14 bases lying between them. This CDR3 is built from 16 residues. Germline CDR1 SGHDT, CDR2 YYEEEE. CDR3 DNA sequence: TGTGCCAGCAGCTTCTCGAGGTCTTATCATAATTCACCCCTCCACTTT. The encoded protein is CASSFSRSYHNSPLHF.

This clonotype showed up just a few times. The CDR3 coding sequence is TGTGCCAGCAGTTTGATCAACACGGAGTATGGCTACACCTTC. Translated, it gives CASSLINTEYGYTF. This chain uses TRBV12-3 or TRBV12-4 with TRBJ1-2; D is uncertain. CDR3 length: 14 amino acids. Trimming removed 3 bases from V and 5 bases from J, with 13 bases in between.

The chain links TRBV7-2 to TRBJ2-4, with no clear D. The CDR3 has 13 residues. CDR1 is SGHTA and CDR2 is FQGNSA in the germline V gene. Between the trimmed V and J ends, which lost 5 bases and 6 bases, there was a span of 11 bases. The CDR3 sequence: CASSLSVGNIQYF. The CDR3 bases are TGTGCCAGCAGCCTCTCCGTGGGAAACATTCAGTACTTC.

This clonotype showed up just a few times. The V call is TRBV13, the J call TRBJ1-6; D gene unclear. The CDR3 is 18 residues long. In germline, CDR1 is PRHDT, CDR2 FYEKMQ (reference sequence). Trimming cost V 0 bases and J 0 bases, with 12 bases left between them. DNA of the CDR3: TGTGCCAGCAGCTTAGGGGGGATTGACGGCTCCTATAATTCACCCCTCCACTTT. Translated, it gives CASSLGGIDGSYNSPLHF.

This sequence joins TRBV6-5 and TRBJ2-5; a possible D gene is TRBD2 (6 bases). This CDR3 is 14 amino acids long. The germline CDR1 and CDR2 sequences are MNHEY and SVGAGI. Trimming cost V 7 bases and J 3 bases, with 15 bases left between them. Written as DNA, the CDR3 is TGTGCCAGCAACCCACGGGGGTTGGAAGAGACCCAGTACTTC. It yields the protein CASNPRGLEETQYF.

This CDR3 reads CASSVEDGGTQYF. The CDR3 DNA reads as TGTGCCAGCAGCGTAGAGGACGGTGGAACCCAGTACTTC. V and J are TRBV9 and TRBJ2-5; the D is unclear. The V end lost 0 bases, the J end lost 8 bases, and 11 bases lay between the germline ends. Germline CDR1 is SGDLS and CDR2 is YYNGEE. CDR3 length equals 13 residues.

This rearrangement joins TRBV7-8 to TRBJ1-2; 12 nucleotides line up with TRBD1. This CDR3 region has 15 residues. J was trimmed by 6 bases and V by 5 bases; bases with no gene match: 7. Germline lookup yields CDR1 SGHVS and CDR2 FQNEAQ. CDR3 sequence (DNA): TGTGCCAGCAGCCCCGGGACAGGGGGCCTGAATGGCTACACCTTC. It yields the protein CASSPGTGGLNGYTF.

This clonotype was found a few times. The chain is built from TRBV12-3 or TRBV12-4 and TRBJ1-2; a weak D match, TRBD1 (6 bases). This CDR3 has 14 amino acids. V was trimmed by 6 bases and J by 3 bases, leaving 14 bases between them. This chain's CDR3 is CASRETGPDYGYTF. CDR3 coding DNA: TGTGCCAGCAGGGAAACAGGGCCGGACTATGGCTACACCTTC.

The rearrangement uses TRBV20-1 and TRBJ2-1; 8 nucleotides match TRBD2. This CDR3 region has 14 residues. Germline lookup yields CDR1 DFQATT and CDR2 SNEGSKA (reference sequence). V lost 0 bases and J lost 9; bases outside the gene matches: 7. CDR3 in DNA: TGCAGTGCTAGAGATCCCTTAGCGGGGCCTGAGCAGTTCTTC. Protein: CSARDPLAGPEQFF.

There are a few counts of this clonotype. The rearrangement uses TRBV4-3 and TRBJ1-3; D not certain. CDR3 length equals 15 residues. V gave up 0 bases and J gave up 2 bases, with 8 bases separating them. Germline CDR1 LGHNA, CDR2 YSLEER. The CDR3 DNA follows: TGCGCCAGCAGCCAAGAACCGACGGCTGGAAACACCATATATTTT. Its translation is CASSQEPTAGNTIYF.

The V call is TRBV10-2, the J call TRBJ2-4; D remains unclear. Trimming removed 0 bases at V and 0 bases at J, with 15 bases between. There are 18 residues in the CDR3. Germline V gene sequence: CDR1 WSHSY, CDR2 SAAADI. CDR3 nucleotides: TGCGCCAGCAGTGAGTCGACAACTTCGGTATTAGCCAAAAACATTCAGTACTTC. This translates into CASSESTTSVLAKNIQYF.

This clonotype was recorded a few times. The chain joins TRBV18 to TRBJ2-2; 8 nucleotides agree with TRBD1. Germline trimming cut 2 bases from V and 4 bases from J; bases unmatched to any gene: 3. Germline CDR1 is KGHSH and CDR2 is LQKENI. This CDR3 contains 15 residues. CDR3 protein: CASSPRTGTTGELFF. DNA of the CDR3: TGTGCCAGCTCACCAAGGACAGGGACCACCGGGGAGCTGTTTTTT.

The rearrangement joins TRBV10-3 to TRBJ1-4, with unresolved D. V lost 10 bases and J lost 8, with 20 bases in between. Germline lookup yields CDR1 ENHRY and CDR2 SYGVKD. The CDR3 is 14 residues long. The DNA of the CDR3 is TGTGCCACTCGACTGGGTTCGACGGGGGAAAAACTGTTTTTT. This translates into CATRLGSTGEKLFF.

This clonotype occurred a few times. This chain links TRBV9 with TRBJ1-1, with D possibly matching TRBD1 (6 bases). The CDR3 contains 15 residues. Deletions cut 3 bases from V and 0 bases from J, with 12 bases between. CDR1 SGDLS and CDR2 YYNGEE come from the germline V gene. CDR3 in DNA: TGTGCCAGCAGCGCAGATACAGGGATGAACACTGAAGCTTTCTTT. This translates into CASSADTGMNTEAFF.

This clonotype was counted between two and nine times. The gene calls are TRBV9 and TRBJ1-2; 8 bases are shared with TRBD1. The CDR3 contains 15 residues. Germline CDR1 and CDR2: SGDLS and YYNGEE. V trimming: 4 bases; J trimming: 2 bases; junction bases outside the gene matches: 7. CDR3 loop: CASSPDRVPNYGYTF. CDR3 in DNA: TGTGCCAGCAGCCCGGACAGGGTCCCGAACTATGGCTACACCTTC. Full variable domain (rest looked up from reference TRBV9 and TRBJ1-2): DSGVTQTPKHLITATGQRVTLRCSPRSGDLSVYWYQQSLDQGLQFLIQYYNGEERAKGNILERFSAQQFPDLHSELNLSSLELGDSALYFCASSPDRVPNYGYTFGSGTRLTVV.

This clonotype appeared a few times. V gene TRBV5-5 combines with J gene TRBJ2-5; D unclear. CDR1 and CDR2 (germline): SGHKS, YYEKEE (reference sequence). Deletions cut 4 bases from V and 0 bases from J, with 13 bases between. The CDR3 is 15 residues long. The CDR3 reads CASSQYGRDQETQYF. CDR3 DNA sequence: TGTGCCAGCAGCCAATATGGCCGCGACCAAGAGACCCAGTACTTC.

This clonotype was counted a few times. The V call is TRBV5-6, the J call TRBJ1-5, with D maybe TRBD1 (5 bases). The V gene's germline CDR1 is SGHDT and CDR2 YYEEEE. Between the trimmed V and J ends, which lost 7 bases and 0 bases, there was a span of 11 bases. The CDR3 totals 14 residues. DNA of the CDR3: TGTGCCAGCCACGACAGCCATAGCAATCAGCCCCAGCATTTT. It specifies CASHDSHSNQPQHF.

The chain employs TRBV25-1 and TRBJ1-1, with D unclear. In germline, CDR1 is MGHDK, CDR2 SYGVNS. The CDR3 spans 11 residues. The V gene lost 2 bases and the J gene lost 8 bases, with 6 bases spanning the gap. CDR3 loop: CASSERFEAFF. In DNA form, the CDR3 reads TGTGCCAGCAGTGAACGGTTCGAAGCTTTCTTT.

This clonotype was seen just once. This chain connects TRBV12-3 or TRBV12-4 to TRBJ2-5, with D hard to call. Deletions cut 4 bases from V and 4 bases from J, with 10 bases between. This CDR3 is built from 13 residues. The CDR3: CASSWTLRETQYF. The CDR3 DNA reads as TGTGCCAGCAGTTGGACGCTCCGAGAGACCCAGTACTTC.

V usage is TRBV7-2 and J usage is TRBJ1-2; D remains unclear. This CDR3 region has 14 residues. The germline gives CDR1 SGHTA, CDR2 FQGNSA. The germline V and J ends were trimmed by 5 bases and 2 bases, with 12 bases remaining between them. CDR3 DNA: TGTGCCAGCAGCCAAGCTAGAAGAAACTATGGCTACACCTTC. It codes for CASSQARRNYGYTF.

The rearrangement links TRBV24-1 to TRBJ1-1; D call uncertain. Germline V CDR1 and CDR2: KGHDR, SFDVKD. CDR3 length: 16 residues. Trimming shortened V by 12 bases and J by 1 base, and 23 bases separated the two germline ends. CDR3 nucleotide sequence: TGTGCCGCCCCCGGGCTCCTCGGGGAAAAGAACACTGAAGCTTTCTTT. Its translation is CAAPGLLGEKNTEAFF.

This clonotype was detected a few times. The V call is TRBV12-3 or TRBV12-4, the J call TRBJ1-1; TRBD1 is a possible D gene (5 bases). The CDR3 has 14 amino acids. V was pared by 7 bases and J by 0 bases, with 12 bases between. The CDR3 coding sequence is TGTGCCAGCAATACGGGACCTTTGAACACTGAAGCTTTCTTT. This gives the protein CASNTGPLNTEAFF.

The rearrangement links TRBV30 to TRBJ1-2; a weak D match, TRBD1 (5 bases). V was shortened by 4 bases and J by 8 bases, with 14 bases between the two germline ends. Germline assignment: CDR1 GTSNPN and CDR2 SVGIG (reference sequence). The CDR3 totals 12 residues. The CDR3 sequence is CAWTPTKGGYTF. The CDR3 DNA reads as TGTGCCTGGACCCCGACTAAGGGGGGCTACACCTTC.

The chain couples TRBV7-8 to TRBJ2-1, with TRBD2 identical over 9 bases. Germline trimming cut 4 bases from V and 1 base from J; bases unmatched to any gene: 2. Germline V gives CDR1 SGHVS, CDR2 FQNEAQ. This CDR3 is built from 15 residues. CDR3 loop: CASSWSGGSYNEQFF. CDR3 nucleotide sequence: TGTGCCAGCAGCTGGAGCGGGGGGTCCTACAATGAGCAGTTCTTC.

The chain is built from TRBV6-2 or TRBV6-3 and TRBJ1-3; D remains unclear. CDR1 is MNHEY, CDR2 SVGEGT, per germline. The length of the CDR3 is 13 residues. Trimming pared 6 bases from V and 0 bases from J, leaving 6 bases between. The CDR3 sequence is CASSHDSGNTIYF. DNA for the CDR3: TGTGCCAGCAGCCACGACTCTGGAAACACCATATATTTT.

The genes are TRBV29-1 and TRBJ2-7; TRBD2 matches 7 bases. CDR3 length equals 13 residues. The V segment lost 3 bases and the J segment 7 bases; nucleotides outside the gene matches: 9. Germline V gene lookup returns CDR1 SQVTM and CDR2 ANQGSEA. CDR3 sequence: CSVERLAPREQYF. CDR3 in DNA: TGCAGCGTTGAGAGACTAGCCCCTCGGGAGCAGTACTTC.

The chain couples TRBV5-1 to TRBJ1-1; D is ambiguous. There are 15 residues in the CDR3. Trimming took off 3 bases at V and 0 bases at J, with 12 bases between the two ends. From germline, CDR1 is SGHRS and CDR2 YFSETQ. CDR3 sequence reads: CASSSGGQMNTEAFF. The CDR3 region has the DNA TGCGCCAGCAGCTCGGGCGGCCAGATGAACACTGAAGCTTTCTTT.

The chain uses TRBV5-1 and TRBJ2-1; no clear D. Trimming shortened V by 6 bases and J by 6 bases, and 10 bases separated the two germline ends. The CDR3 is 12 amino acids. Germline V gives CDR1 SGHRS, CDR2 YFSETQ. The chain's CDR3 is CASNVPGNEQFF. As DNA, the CDR3 is TGCGCCAGCAATGTCCCGGGCAATGAGCAGTTCTTC.